Presented here are 20 T cell receptor beta chains from one specimen sequenced in a study of T cell responses to AZD1222 COVID-19 vaccine (dated by TCRdb to the early 2020s). The library relied on the immunoSEQ multiplex PCR assay. Drawn from immuneACCESS, this table holds only the in-frame rearrangements with V and J called that TCRdb kept. Clones are partly lost; checked studies trace under half to an unresolved V gene and leave the rest unexplained. The sample yields 90,000 to 120,000 clones; roughly 90% were counted once. 6.6% of the sample is held by the ten biggest clonotypes. This sample's time point label indicates: baseline before first vaccination. The source was peripheral blood, collected on day 0 of AZD1222 vaccination. The receptors stem from an adult in good health.

In its sample, this clone was seen a few times. V and J are TRBV5-4 and TRBJ1-2; no clear D gene. The CDR3 has 13 residues. Germline V lookup: CDR1 SGHNT, CDR2 YYREEE (reference sequence). The V end lost 0 bases, the J end lost 3 bases, and 6 bases lay between the germline ends. The CDR3 region is CASSLGQDYGYTF. The CDR3 nucleotides read TGTGCCAGCAGCTTGGGGCAGGACTATGGCTACACCTTC. Filled out from reference TRBV5-4 and TRBJ1-2, the complete variable domain reads ETGVTQSPTHLIKTRGQQVTLRCSSQSGHNTVSWYQQALGQGPQFIFQYYREEENGRGNFPPRFSGLQFPNYSSELNVNALELDDSALYLCASSLGQDYGYTFGSGTRLTVV.

This rearrangement joins TRBV5-1 to TRBJ1-4; D might be TRBD1 (6 bases). Germline loops: CDR1 SGHRS, CDR2 YFSETQ. V lost 0 bases to trimming and J lost 0 bases, with 15 bases between them. CDR3 size: 18 residues. The CDR3 DNA reads TGCGCCAGCAGCTTGGGTAACCGGGGGCTTGCAACTAATGAAAAACTGTTTTTT. Translating gives CASSLGNRGLATNEKLFF.

The chain is built from TRBV10-3 and TRBJ2-3, with 12 bases that match TRBD2. The V gene's germline CDR1 is ENHRY and CDR2 SYGVKD. This CDR3 is built from 15 residues. Trimming removed 7 bases from V and 5 bases from J; junction bases left unmatched: 7. The CDR3 sequence is CAIKRLAGEVDTQYF. DNA of the CDR3: TGTGCCATCAAACGACTAGCGGGAGAGGTAGATACGCAGTATTTT.

This clone was found once. The chain links TRBV3-1 (or the pseudogene TRBV3-2) to TRBJ2-1; no clear D. This CDR3 contains 18 residues. The V and J ends lost 2 bases and 2 bases respectively, with 19 bases between them. Germline lookup yields CDR1 LGHDT and CDR2 YNNKEL (reference sequence). CDR3 sequence: CASSQPNSALLAYNEQFF. In DNA form, the CDR3 reads TGTGCCAGCAGCCAACCCAACTCCGCACTTCTGGCCTACAATGAGCAGTTCTTC.

The genes are TRBV5-1 and TRBJ2-1, with 8 bases that match TRBD2. The junction had 9 bases not matched to a gene; V was cut back by 4 bases and J by 6 bases. CDR3 length: 15 amino acids. The germline V gene has CDR1 SGHRS and CDR2 YFSETQ. Here the CDR3 DNA reads TGCGCCAGCAGCCGTGAGAGCGGGAGCTCCAATGAGCAGTTCTTC. Translated: CASSRESGSSNEQFF.

The rearrangement links TRBV28 to TRBJ2-7, with TRBD2 matching 7 bases. This CDR3 has 14 amino acids. CDR1 is MDHEN and CDR2 is SYDVKM in the germline V gene. V shed 2 bases and J 5 bases; nucleotides not matched to a gene: 6. The CDR3 protein is CASSLGGSLDEQYF. CDR3 nucleotide sequence: TGTGCCAGCAGTTTAGGCGGGAGTCTAGACGAGCAGTACTTC.

The rearrangement joins TRBV7-3 to TRBJ1-1; 8 bases fit TRBD1. The germline V gene encodes CDR1 SGHTA and CDR2 FQGTGA. The CDR3 length is 14 residues. With V trimmed by 5 bases and J by 1 base, 3 bases remained unmatched. CDR3 DNA: TGTGCCAGCAGCCAGGGACAGGCGAACACTGAAGCTTTCTTT. Encoded protein: CASSQGQANTEAFF.

The chain has TRBV5-4 and TRBJ1-3; 7 bases match TRBD1. CDR1 is SGHNT and CDR2 is YYREEE in the germline V gene (reference sequence). The V gene end was trimmed by 6 bases and the J gene end by 8 bases; junction bases not matched to a gene: 17. The length of the CDR3 is 16 residues. CDR3 loop: CASTDAATGKRDTIYF. CDR3 bases: TGTGCCAGCACCGACGCCGCGACAGGGAAGCGGGACACCATATATTTT.

The rearrangement uses TRBV6-2 or TRBV6-3 and TRBJ1-3; D is possibly TRBD1 (6 bases). Between the trimmed V and J ends, which lost 2 bases and 3 bases, there was a span of 14 bases. The CDR3 has 16 amino acids. Germline V lookup: CDR1 MNHEY, CDR2 SVGEGT. DNA of the CDR3: TGTGCCAGCAGTTACCCCGCCGGCAGGGGTGGAAACACCATATATTTT. Encoded protein: CASSYPAGRGGNTIYF.

The rearrangement joins TRBV7-2 to TRBJ2-1; 9 nucleotides line up with TRBD1. CDR3 length equals 14 residues. With 5 bases clipped from V and 7 bases from J, the junction kept 6 bases outside the gene matches. Germline CDR1 SGHTA, CDR2 FQGNSA. The CDR3 reads CASSTGTGLNEQFF. For the CDR3, the DNA is TGTGCCAGCAGCACCGGGACAGGGTTGAATGAGCAGTTCTTC.

In this sample, this clone turned up once. CDR3 sequence reads: CASSPSWGGYEQYF. In DNA, the CDR3 is TGCGCCAGCAGTCCAAGTTGGGGGGGCTACGAGCAGTACTTC. V gene TRBV4-3 combines with J gene TRBJ2-7; 7 bases match TRBD2. V lost 6 bases, J lost 3 bases, and 8 bases stayed unmatched. Germline-derived CDR1 and CDR2 are LGHNA and YSLEER. The length of the CDR3 is 14 residues.

This clone has just one count. This chain's CDR3 is CASSLTSGTTDTQYF. The CDR3 DNA reads TGTGCCAGCAGCTTGACTAGCGGGACCACAGATACGCAGTATTTT. The chain combines TRBV7-2 with TRBJ2-3, with 11 bases identical to TRBD2. Trimming at V came to 3 bases and at J to 2 bases, leaving 1 base not matched to a gene. Germline lookup yields CDR1 SGHTA and CDR2 FQGNSA. The CDR3 runs to 15 residues. The full variable domain, in which reference TRBV7-2 and TRBJ2-3 provide the parts outside the CDR3, is GAGVSQSPSNKVTEKGKDVELRCDPISGHTALYWYRQSLGQGLEFLIYFQGNSAPDKSGLPSDRFSAERTGGSVSTLTIQRTQQEDSAVYLCASSLTSGTTDTQYFGPGTRLTVL.

This chain joins TRBV6-2 or TRBV6-3 and TRBJ1-1, with 10 bases that match TRBD1. Germline V gene lookup returns CDR1 MNHEY and CDR2 SVGEGT. Trimming at V came to 5 bases and at J to 7 bases, leaving 13 bases not matched to a gene. The CDR3 runs to 16 residues. CDR3 in DNA: TGTGCCAGCAGTACGTACCGGGACAGGGGCCATTTTGAAGCTTTCTTT. It yields the protein CASSTYRDRGHFEAFF.

This chain connects TRBV5-1 to TRBJ1-4; weak D call: TRBD1 (5 bases). The CDR3 has 14 residues. CDR1 and CDR2 from the germline V gene are SGHRS and YFSETQ. V lost 2 bases, J lost 8 bases, and 13 bases lay in between. The CDR3 region has the DNA TGCGCCAGCAGCTTTCTAGGGACGGGGGAAAAACTGTTTTTT. Translating gives CASSFLGTGEKLFF.

This clone was detected only a few times. This rearrangement joins TRBV5-1 to TRBJ1-3, with TRBD1 identical over 9 bases. J was trimmed by 2 bases and V by 3 bases; bases with no gene match: 9. CDR1 SGHRS and CDR2 YFSETQ come from the germline V gene. The CDR3 is 17 amino acids. CDR3 protein: CASSSRPGQGTGNTIYF. In DNA form, the CDR3 reads TGCGCCAGCAGCTCGCGACCCGGACAGGGGACTGGAAACACCATATATTTT.

The CDR3 DNA reads as TGTGCCAGCAGCTCGAGCCCCCAGTCCGGGGGAGTAGAGACCCAGTACTTC. Translated, it gives CASSSSPQSGGVETQYF. This chain uses TRBV11-2 with TRBJ2-5; a possible D gene is TRBD2 (6 bases). CDR1 is SGHAT, CDR2 FQNNGV, per germline. V was clipped by 4 bases and J by 4 bases, with 22 bases between them. The CDR3 spans 17 residues.

The chain links TRBV11-2 to TRBJ2-1, with 8 bases aligning to TRBD2. The trim removed 5 bases at V and 8 bases at J, leaving 2 bases unmatched. From germline, CDR1 is SGHAT and CDR2 FQNNGV. The CDR3 loop spans 12 amino acids. Written as DNA, the CDR3 is TGTGCCAGCAGCCCCGGGGGGGATGAGCAGTTCTTC. This sequence encodes CASSPGGDEQFF.

CDR3 DNA: TGTGCCAGCTCCGGGGATCCCCCCTACGAGCAGTACTTC. Amino acids: CASSGDPPYEQYF. The chain employs TRBV9 and TRBJ2-7; a possible D gene is TRBD2 (5 bases). Trimming took 7 bases from V and 2 from J, leaving 13 bases between them. The CDR3 extends over 13 amino acids. CDR1 SGDLS and CDR2 YYNGEE come from the germline V gene.

The gene calls are TRBV5-1 and TRBJ2-3; possibly TRBD2 for D (6 bases). V was cut by 0 bases and J by 0 bases, with 11 bases left in between. Germline V gene sequence: CDR1 SGHRS, CDR2 YFSETQ. The CDR3 consists of 16 residues. The DNA for the CDR3 is TGCGCCAGCAGCTTGGGGTTGAGCGGGAGCACAGATACGCAGTATTTT. Residues: CASSLGLSGSTDTQYF.

The chain combines TRBV11-3 with TRBJ1-2; D is possibly TRBD1 (6 bases). V lost 7 bases and J lost 0, with 18 bases in between. Germline values: CDR1 SGHNT, CDR2 YENEEA. This CDR3 comprises 16 residues. This CDR3 reads CASTINSDSPNYGYTF. In DNA, the CDR3 is TGTGCCAGCACTATCAATTCGGACAGTCCTAACTATGGCTACACCTTC.